The 8 T cell receptor beta chains below were found in one sample sequenced in a study of OX40 agonist ivuxolimab in advanced cancers. Clones were sequenced by immunoSEQ multiplex PCR, and TCRdb holds only the in-frame ones, with some missing. This sample has 15,000 to 20,000 clones; 70% to 90% occur once, and the top ten carry roughly 60%. The sample consisted of CD4+ or CD8+ T cells sorted from blood, taken in a trial of the OX40 agonist ivuxolimab. These receptors originate from an adult with an advanced solid tumor such as melanoma, head and neck, liver or kidney cancer.

This chain joins TRBV29-1 and TRBJ1-2; weak D call: TRBD1 (5 bases). Germline CDR1 SQVTM, CDR2 ANQGSEA. V was cut by 4 bases and J by 2 bases, with 17 bases left in between. This CDR3 has 15 residues. CDR3 sequence reads: CSVGGEGQPNYGYTF. CDR3 DNA sequence: TGCAGCGTTGGGGGGGAGGGGCAGCCAAACTATGGCTACACCTTC. The whole variable domain, filled in from reference TRBV29-1 and TRBJ1-2, reads SAVISQKPSRDICQRGTSLTIQCQVDSQVTMMFWYRQQPGQSLTLIATANQGSEATYESGFVIDKFPISRPNLTFSTLTVSNMSPEDSSIYLCSVGGEGQPNYGYTFGSGTRLTVV.

The chain has TRBV7-9 and TRBJ2-7; no clear D gene. Trimming pared 4 bases from V and 0 bases from J, leaving 10 bases between. From germline, CDR1 is SEHNR and CDR2 FQNEAQ (reference sequence). The CDR3 is 14 residues long. The CDR3 DNA reads TGTGCCAGCAGCTCCGGGCCGAGCTCCTACGAGCAGTACTTC. This encodes CASSSGPSSYEQYF.

The chain carries TRBV27 and TRBJ2-7; possibly TRBD2 for D (6 bases). The germline V gene encodes CDR1 MNHEY and CDR2 SMNVEV (reference sequence). This CDR3 is built from 13 residues. V dropped 9 bases and J dropped 6 bases, with 18 bases sitting between them. The CDR3 sequence: CASRDSLLSEQYF. CDR3 in DNA: TGTGCCAGTAGGGACTCCCTGCTATCCGAGCAGTACTTC.

This chain links TRBV11-2 with TRBJ2-5; D not certain. The CDR3 is 12 residues long. The V and J ends lost 2 bases and 2 bases respectively, with 3 bases between them. Germline assignment: CDR1 SGHAT and CDR2 FQNNGV. The CDR3 region is CASSLTQETQYF. The CDR3, as DNA: TGTGCCAGCAGCTTAACTCAAGAGACCCAGTACTTC.

The chain combines TRBV7-9 with TRBJ2-1, with no clear D. V was clipped by 4 bases and J by 9 bases, with 7 bases between them. The CDR3 covers 11 residues. Germline V CDR1 and CDR2: SEHNR, FQNEAQ (reference sequence). The CDR3 nucleotides are TGTGCCAGCAGCTGGGGTTTTGAGCAGTTCTTC. It is translated as CASSWGFEQFF.

V is TRBV2 and J is TRBJ2-2; 8 bases align to TRBD2. This CDR3 is 15 amino acids long. V shed 6 bases, J shed 0 bases, and the junction held 3 bases outside the gene matches. The germline gives CDR1 SNHLY, CDR2 FYNNEI. The CDR3 protein is CASSSGLANTGELFF. Written as DNA, the CDR3 is TGTGCCAGCAGCTCGGGACTAGCGAACACCGGGGAGCTGTTTTTT.

The J gene is TRBJ1-4, the V gene TRBV9; a possible D gene is TRBD1 (6 bases). Per germline, CDR1 SGDLS and CDR2 YYNGEE. This CDR3 has 15 amino acids. V was shortened by 2 bases and J by 8 bases, with 16 bases between the two germline ends. CDR3 amino acids: CASSVGRGGAEKLFF. Written as DNA, the CDR3 is TGTGCCAGCAGCGTCGGCAGGGGAGGAGCGGAAAAACTGTTTTTT.

V gene TRBV7-9 combines with J gene TRBJ1-4, with D possibly matching TRBD1 (5 bases). Trimming stripped 5 bases from V and 1 base from J, with 14 bases between. Per germline, CDR1 SEHNR and CDR2 FQNEAQ (reference sequence). The CDR3 runs 16 residues. The CDR3 coding sequence is TGTGCCAGCAGCGGGGGAGGGTGGCGAACTAATGAAAAACTGTTTTTT. Its protein is CASSGGGWRTNEKLFF.